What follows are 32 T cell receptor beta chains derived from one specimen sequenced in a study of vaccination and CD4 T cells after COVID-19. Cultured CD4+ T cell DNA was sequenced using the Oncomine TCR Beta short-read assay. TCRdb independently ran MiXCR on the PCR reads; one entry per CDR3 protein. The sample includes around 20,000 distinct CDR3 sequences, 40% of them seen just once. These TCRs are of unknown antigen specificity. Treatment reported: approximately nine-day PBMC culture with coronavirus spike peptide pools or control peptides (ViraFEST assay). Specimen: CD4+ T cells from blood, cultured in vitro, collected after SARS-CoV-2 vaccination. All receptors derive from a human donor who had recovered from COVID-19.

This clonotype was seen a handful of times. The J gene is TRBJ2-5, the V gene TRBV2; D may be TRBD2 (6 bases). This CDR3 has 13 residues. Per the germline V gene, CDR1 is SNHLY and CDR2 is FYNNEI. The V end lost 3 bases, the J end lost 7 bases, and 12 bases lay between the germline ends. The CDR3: CASSEEGWGTQYF. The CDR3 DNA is TGTGCCAGCAGTGAGGAGGGGTGGGGGACCCAGTACTTC.

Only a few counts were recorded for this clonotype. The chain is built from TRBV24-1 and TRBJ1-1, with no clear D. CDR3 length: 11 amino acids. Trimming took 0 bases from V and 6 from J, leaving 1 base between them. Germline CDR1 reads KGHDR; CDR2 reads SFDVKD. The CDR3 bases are TGTGCCACCAGTGATTTGTCTGAAGCTTTCTTT. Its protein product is CATSDLSEAFF.

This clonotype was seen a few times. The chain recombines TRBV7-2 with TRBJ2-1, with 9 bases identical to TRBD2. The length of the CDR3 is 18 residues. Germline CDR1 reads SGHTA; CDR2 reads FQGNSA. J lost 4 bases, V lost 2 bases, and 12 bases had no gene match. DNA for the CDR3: TGTGCCAGCAGCTTATATGGTAGCGGGGGCCCCGGGTACAATGAGCAGTTCTTC. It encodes CASSLYGSGGPGYNEQFF. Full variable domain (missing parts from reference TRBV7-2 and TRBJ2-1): GAGVSQSPSNKVTEKGKDVELRCDPISGHTALYWYRQSLGQGLEFLIYFQGNSAPDKSGLPSDRFSAERTGGSVSTLTIQRTQQEDSAVYLCASSLYGSGGPGYNEQFFGPGTRLTVL.

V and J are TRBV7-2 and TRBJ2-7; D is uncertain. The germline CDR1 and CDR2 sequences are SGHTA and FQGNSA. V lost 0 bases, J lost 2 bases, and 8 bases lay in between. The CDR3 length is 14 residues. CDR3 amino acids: CASSLAGRTYEQYF. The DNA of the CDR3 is TGTGCCAGCAGCTTAGCGGGCAGAACCTACGAGCAGTACTTC.

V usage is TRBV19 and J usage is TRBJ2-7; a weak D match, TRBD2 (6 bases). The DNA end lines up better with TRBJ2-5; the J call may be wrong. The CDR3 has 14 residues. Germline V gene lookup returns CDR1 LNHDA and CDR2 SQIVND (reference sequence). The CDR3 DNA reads TGTGCCAGTAGTCCGCCGGGGGTTAGAGAGACCCAGTACTTC. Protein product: CASSPPGVRETQYF.

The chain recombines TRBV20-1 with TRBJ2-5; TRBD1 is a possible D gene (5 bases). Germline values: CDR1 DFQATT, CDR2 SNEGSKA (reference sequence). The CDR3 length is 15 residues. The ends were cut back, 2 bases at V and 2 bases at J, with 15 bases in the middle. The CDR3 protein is CSARKAGPFQETQYF. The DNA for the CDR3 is TGCAGTGCTAGAAAGGCAGGGCCCTTTCAAGAGACCCAGTACTTC.

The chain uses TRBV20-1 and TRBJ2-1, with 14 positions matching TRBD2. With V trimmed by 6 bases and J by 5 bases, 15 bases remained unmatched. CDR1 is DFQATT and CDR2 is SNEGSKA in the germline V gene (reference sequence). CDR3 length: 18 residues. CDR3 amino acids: CSALRPGLAGALNNEQFF. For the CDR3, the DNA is TGCAGTGCGCTGAGACCGGGACTAGCGGGAGCACTAAACAATGAGCAGTTCTTC.

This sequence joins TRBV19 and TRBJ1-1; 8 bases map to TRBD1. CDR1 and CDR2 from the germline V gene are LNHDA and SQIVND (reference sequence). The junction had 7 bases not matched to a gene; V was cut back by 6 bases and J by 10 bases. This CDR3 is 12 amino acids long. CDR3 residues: CASRPQGAGAFF. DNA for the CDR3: TGTGCCAGTAGACCCCAGGGGGCCGGAGCTTTCTTT.

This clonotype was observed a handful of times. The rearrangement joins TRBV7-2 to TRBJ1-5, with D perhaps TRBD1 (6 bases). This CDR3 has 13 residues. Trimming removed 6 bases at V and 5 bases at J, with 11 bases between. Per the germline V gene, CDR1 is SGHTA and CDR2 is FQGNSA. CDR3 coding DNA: TGTGCCAGCAGTCAAGGGGGGGATCAGCCCCAGCATTTT. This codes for CASSQGGDQPQHF.

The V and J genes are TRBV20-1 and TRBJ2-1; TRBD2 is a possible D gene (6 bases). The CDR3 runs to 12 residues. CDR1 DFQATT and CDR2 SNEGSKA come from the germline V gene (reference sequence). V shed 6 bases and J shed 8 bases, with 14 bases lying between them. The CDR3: CSASLGGYEQFF. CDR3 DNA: TGCAGTGCCTCCTTGGGGGGATATGAGCAGTTCTTC.

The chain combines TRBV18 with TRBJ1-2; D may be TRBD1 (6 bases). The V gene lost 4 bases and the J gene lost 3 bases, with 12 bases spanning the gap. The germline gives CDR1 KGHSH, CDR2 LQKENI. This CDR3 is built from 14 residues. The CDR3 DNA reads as TGTGCCAGCTCACTAAGGGGGGACGACTATGGCTACACCTTC. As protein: CASSLRGDDYGYTF.

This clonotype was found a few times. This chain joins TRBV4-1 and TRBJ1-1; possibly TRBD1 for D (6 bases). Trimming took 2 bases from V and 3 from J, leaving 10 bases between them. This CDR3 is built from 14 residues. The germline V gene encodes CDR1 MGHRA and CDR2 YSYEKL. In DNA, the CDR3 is TGCGCCAGCAGCCAACAAGGGGGAGACACTGAAGCTTTCTTT. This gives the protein CASSQQGGDTEAFF.

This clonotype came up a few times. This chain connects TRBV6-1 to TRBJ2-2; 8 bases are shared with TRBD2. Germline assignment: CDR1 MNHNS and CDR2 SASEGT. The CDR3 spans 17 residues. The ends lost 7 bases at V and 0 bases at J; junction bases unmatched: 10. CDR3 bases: TGTGCCAGCAACAGAGGACTAGCTTCTCCGAACACCGGGGAGCTGTTTTTT. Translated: CASNRGLASPNTGELFF.

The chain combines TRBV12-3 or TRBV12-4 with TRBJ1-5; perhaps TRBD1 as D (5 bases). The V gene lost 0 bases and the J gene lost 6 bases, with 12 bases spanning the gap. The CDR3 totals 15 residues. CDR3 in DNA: TGTGCCAGCAGTTTAGCGTTGGGGGATGGTCAGCCCCAGCATTTT. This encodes CASSLALGDGQPQHF.

CDR3 in DNA: TGTGCCATCAAACAGGTGGGGGGTGAGCAGTTCTTC. It translates to CAIKQVGGEQFF. The V gene is TRBV12-3 or TRBV12-4, the J gene TRBJ2-1; a weak D match, TRBD2 (6 bases). V was trimmed by 10 bases and J by 9 bases, leaving 16 bases between them. This CDR3 comprises 12 residues.

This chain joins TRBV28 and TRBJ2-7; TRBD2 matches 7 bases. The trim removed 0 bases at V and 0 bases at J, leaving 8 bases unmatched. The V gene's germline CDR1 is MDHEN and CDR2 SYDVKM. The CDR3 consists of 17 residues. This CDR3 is CASSLWGGSGISYEQYF. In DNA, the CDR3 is TGTGCCAGCAGTTTATGGGGGGGGTCTGGGATCTCCTACGAGCAGTACTTC.

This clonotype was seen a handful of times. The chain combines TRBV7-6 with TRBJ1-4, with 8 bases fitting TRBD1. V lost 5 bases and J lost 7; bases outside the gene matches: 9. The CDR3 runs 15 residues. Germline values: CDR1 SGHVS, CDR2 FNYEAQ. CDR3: CASSHRGAFAEKLFF. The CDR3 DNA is TGTGCCAGCAGCCACAGGGGGGCCTTTGCTGAAAAACTGTTTTTT.

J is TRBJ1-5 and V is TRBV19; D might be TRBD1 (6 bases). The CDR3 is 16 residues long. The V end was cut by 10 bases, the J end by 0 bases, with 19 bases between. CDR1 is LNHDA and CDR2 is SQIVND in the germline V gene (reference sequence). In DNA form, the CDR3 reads TGTGCCACCCTCACAACAGGGACATATAGCAATCAGCCCCAGCATTTT. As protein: CATLTTGTYSNQPQHF.

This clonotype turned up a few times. The CDR3 DNA reads as TGTGCCAGCAGTTTTGGGGGGCCGAGCGAGCAGTACTTC. Translation gives CASSFGGPSEQYF. The V call is TRBV27, the J call TRBJ2-7, with D perhaps being TRBD1 or TRBD2 (6 bases each). The CDR3 has 13 amino acids. The germline CDR1 and CDR2 sequences are MNHEY and SMNVEV (reference sequence). The ends were cut back, 3 bases at V and 6 bases at J, with 12 bases in the middle.

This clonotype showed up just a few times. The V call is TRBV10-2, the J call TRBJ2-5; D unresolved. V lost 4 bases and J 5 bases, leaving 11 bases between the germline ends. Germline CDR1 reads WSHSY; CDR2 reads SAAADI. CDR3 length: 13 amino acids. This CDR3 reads CASSVKGGETQYF. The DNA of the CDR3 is TGCGCCAGCAGTGTTAAGGGTGGGGAGACCCAGTACTTC.

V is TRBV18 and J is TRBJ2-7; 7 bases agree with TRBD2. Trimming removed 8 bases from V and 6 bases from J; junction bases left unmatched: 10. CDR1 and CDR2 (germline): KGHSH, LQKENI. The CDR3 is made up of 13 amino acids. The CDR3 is CASRVGGDGEQYF. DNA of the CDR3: TGTGCCAGCCGGGTTGGGGGGGATGGCGAGCAGTACTTC.

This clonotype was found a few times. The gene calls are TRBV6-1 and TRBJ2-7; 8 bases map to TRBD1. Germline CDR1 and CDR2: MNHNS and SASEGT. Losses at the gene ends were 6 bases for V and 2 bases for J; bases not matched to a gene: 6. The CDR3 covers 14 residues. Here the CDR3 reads CASRLGQAAYEQYF. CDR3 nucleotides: TGTGCCAGCAGGCTGGGACAGGCGGCCTACGAGCAGTACTTC.

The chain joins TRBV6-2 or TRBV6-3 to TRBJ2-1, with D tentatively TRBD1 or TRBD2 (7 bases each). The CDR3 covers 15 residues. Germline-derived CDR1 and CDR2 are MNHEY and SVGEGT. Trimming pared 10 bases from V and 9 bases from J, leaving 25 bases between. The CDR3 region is CAISPASGGGTEQFF. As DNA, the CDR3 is TGTGCCATTTCGCCCGCTAGCGGAGGGGGCACTGAGCAGTTCTTC.

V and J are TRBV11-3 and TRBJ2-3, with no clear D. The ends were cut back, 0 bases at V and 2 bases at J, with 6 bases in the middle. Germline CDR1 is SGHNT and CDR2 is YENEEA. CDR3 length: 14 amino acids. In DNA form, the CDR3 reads TGTGCCAGCAGCTTAGACCGTTACACAGATACGCAGTATTTT. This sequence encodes CASSLDRYTDTQYF.

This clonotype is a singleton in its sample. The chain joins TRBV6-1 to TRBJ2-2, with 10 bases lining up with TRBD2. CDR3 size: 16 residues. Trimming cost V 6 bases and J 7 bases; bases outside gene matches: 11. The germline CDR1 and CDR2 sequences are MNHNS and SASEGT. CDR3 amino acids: CASSPSSGSIFGELFF. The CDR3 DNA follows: TGTGCCAGCAGCCCTTCTAGCGGGAGTATATTCGGGGAGCTGTTTTTT.

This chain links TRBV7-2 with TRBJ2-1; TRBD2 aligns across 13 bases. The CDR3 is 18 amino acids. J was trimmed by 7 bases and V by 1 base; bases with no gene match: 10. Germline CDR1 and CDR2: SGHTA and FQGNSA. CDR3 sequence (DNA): TGTGCCAGCAGCTTAGTCGGGACTAGCGGGGCTGTATCTAATGAGCAGTTCTTC. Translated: CASSLVGTSGAVSNEQFF.

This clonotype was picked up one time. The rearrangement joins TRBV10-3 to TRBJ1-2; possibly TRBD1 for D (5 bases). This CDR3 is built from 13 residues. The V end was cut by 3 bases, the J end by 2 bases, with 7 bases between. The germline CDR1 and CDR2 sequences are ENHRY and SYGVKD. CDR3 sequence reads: CAISEDRNYGYTF. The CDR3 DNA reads TGTGCCATCAGTGAAGACAGAAACTATGGCTACACCTTC.

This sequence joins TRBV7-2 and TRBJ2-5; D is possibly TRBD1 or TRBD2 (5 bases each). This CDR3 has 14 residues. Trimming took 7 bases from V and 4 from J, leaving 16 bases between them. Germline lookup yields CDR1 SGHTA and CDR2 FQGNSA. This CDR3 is CASTPGTAGETQYF. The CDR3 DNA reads TGTGCCAGCACCCCAGGGACCGCTGGAGAGACCCAGTACTTC.

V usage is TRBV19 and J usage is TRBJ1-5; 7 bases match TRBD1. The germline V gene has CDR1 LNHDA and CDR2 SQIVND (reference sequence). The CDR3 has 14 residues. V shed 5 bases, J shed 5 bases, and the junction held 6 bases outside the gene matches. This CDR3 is CASSAAGGHQPQHF. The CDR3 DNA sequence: TGTGCCAGTAGTGCGGCAGGGGGGCATCAGCCCCAGCATTTT.

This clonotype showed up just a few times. The CDR3 is CASSLVATMNTGELFF. Written as DNA, the CDR3 is TGTGCCAGCAGCTTGGTAGCCACTATGAACACCGGGGAGCTGTTTTTT. The chain recombines TRBV5-4 with TRBJ2-2; D ambiguous. Germline V gene sequence: CDR1 SGHNT, CDR2 YYREEE (reference sequence). The V end was cut by 0 bases, the J end by 1 base, with 10 bases between. This CDR3 is 16 amino acids long.

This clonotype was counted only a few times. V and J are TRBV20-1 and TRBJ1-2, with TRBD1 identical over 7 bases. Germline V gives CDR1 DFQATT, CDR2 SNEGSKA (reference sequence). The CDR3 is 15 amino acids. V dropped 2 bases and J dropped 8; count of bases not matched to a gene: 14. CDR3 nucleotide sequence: TGCAGTGCTAGACGCCGACAGGGTAAAGGGGAGGGCTACACCTTC. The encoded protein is CSARRRQGKGEGYTF.

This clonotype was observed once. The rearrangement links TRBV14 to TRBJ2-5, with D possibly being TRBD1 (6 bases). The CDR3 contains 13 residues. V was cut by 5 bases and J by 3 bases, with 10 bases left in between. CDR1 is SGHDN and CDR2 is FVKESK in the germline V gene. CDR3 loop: CASSGQFKETQYF. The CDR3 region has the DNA TGTGCCAGCAGCGGACAGTTCAAAGAGACCCAGTACTTC.